This TCR beta chain was profiled in a study of blood T cell repertoires in COVID-19. Whole-study context: Samples came from the United States, Italy and Spain, spanning acute and convalescent COVID-19. Sources were T cells, B-cell-depleted T cells, or PBMCs; the material itself was cDNA or gDNA.

This clone was recorded only once. V lost 4 bases to trimming and J lost 6 bases; unmatched junction nucleotides: 8. The CDR3 consists of 15 residues. Germline CDR1 is LNHDA and CDR2 is SQIVND (reference sequence). Source study methods: Amplification of reference gene primers was used by the study to estimate nucleated cell counts. This table comes from immunoSEQ multiplex PCR, and its TCRdb copy is limited to in-frame clones, with some not included. V and J calls and clone size are given by that table; D and trimming were obtained from the DNA. This table has about 170,000 clones, 86% appearing once.

The clonotype was recovered from a man aged 45-65 years with active or convalescent COVID-19. This chain connects TRBV19 to TRBJ2-2; 7 nucleotides agree with TRBD1. Sequencing used peripheral blood. This CDR3 reads CASSTPGQKSGELFF. The CDR3 region has the DNA TGTGCCAGTAGTACGCCGGGACAGAAGTCCGGGGAGCTGTTTTTT.